These 32 T cell receptor beta chains came from one sample sequenced in a study of human T cells and chemical hapten exposure. Time point indicated: pre-sensitization, week 0. Treatment noted: therapeutic diphenylcyclopropenone sensitization with weekly scalp DPC. TCRdb called the RACE reads again in MiXCR, with one record for every CDR3 protein. The table lists tens of thousands of distinct CDR3 sequences, roughly a tenth of them singletons, with 14% in the top ten. Sequenced material: whole blood, taken in connection with sensitization to the hapten diphenylcyclopropenone (DPC). These receptors were taken from a woman between 40 and 55 years old with alopecia areata. Some clones in this sample may be carry-over from other donors' samples.

At least ten counts were recorded for this clonotype. The V call is TRBV20-1, the J call TRBJ1-1; D gene ambiguous. V lost 0 bases and J lost 6, with 11 bases in between. The CDR3 runs to 13 residues. CDR1 is DFQATT, CDR2 SNEGSKA, per germline (reference sequence). The CDR3 region has the DNA TGCAGTGCTAGAGAAGCAAGGGCCCCTGAAGCTTTCTTT. It specifies CSAREARAPEAFF.

At least ten counts were recorded for this clonotype. This rearrangement joins TRBV7-9 to TRBJ2-1; 7 nucleotides agree with TRBD1. Unmatched junction bases numbered 3, after V lost 1 base and J lost 3 bases. The CDR3 loop spans 15 amino acids. CDR1 SEHNR and CDR2 FQNEAQ come from the germline V gene (reference sequence). The DNA for the CDR3 is TGTGCCAGCAGCTTAGTCAGGGGGATCTACAATGAGCAGTTCTTC. Its translation is CASSLVRGIYNEQFF.

This clonotype appeared a few times. The rearrangement joins TRBV18 to TRBJ2-1, with D unresolved. V was pared by 3 bases and J by 7 bases, with 13 bases between. Germline CDR1 is KGHSH and CDR2 is LQKENI. CDR3 length: 14 residues. DNA of the CDR3: TGTGCCAGCTCACCCGGCTCCGGACGGAATGAGCAGTTCTTC. Encoded protein: CASSPGSGRNEQFF. The full variable domain, with the rest looked up from reference TRBV18 and TRBJ2-1, is NAGVMQNPRHLVRRRGQEARLRCSPMKGHSHVYWYRQLPEEGLKFMVYLQKENIIDESGMPKERFSAEFPKEGPSILRIQQVVRGDSAAYFCASSPGSGRNEQFFGPGTRLTVL.

There are many counts of this clonotype. The chain links TRBV30 to TRBJ2-7; D is possibly TRBD2 (5 bases). CDR1 is GTSNPN, CDR2 SVGIG, per germline (reference sequence). V lost 2 bases to trimming and J lost 1 base, with 12 bases between them. The CDR3 sequence is 14 residues long. The CDR3 reads CAWSPGSASYEQYF. The CDR3 bases are TGTGCCTGGAGTCCTGGTAGCGCGTCCTACGAGCAGTACTTC.

This clonotype was seen many times. The rearrangement links TRBV7-9 to TRBJ1-2; no clear D gene. Trimming took 5 bases from V and 2 from J, leaving 15 bases between them. Germline assignment: CDR1 SEHNR and CDR2 FQNEAQ (reference sequence). CDR3 length: 15 residues. In DNA, the CDR3 is TGTGCCAGCAGCCCAGTTCGGCAAAGGAACTATGGCTACACCTTC. It translates to CASSPVRQRNYGYTF.

This clonotype was observed once. This sequence may be a read error, since a much larger clone differs from it by one base. Because the CDR3 is missing its conserved closing phenylalanine or tryptophan, this is likely a read error. The chain combines TRBV7-2 with TRBJ1-6; TRBD1 matches at 7 bases. CDR3 size: 14 residues. J was trimmed by 10 bases and V by 6 bases; bases with no gene match: 9. Germline V gives CDR1 SGHTA, CDR2 FQGNSA. The CDR3 sequence: CASSLGTGVSPLHL. CDR3 coding DNA: TGTGCCAGCAGTCTTGGTACAGGGGTATCACCCCTCCACTTA.

This clonotype was picked up a small number of times. V usage is TRBV5-1 and J usage is TRBJ1-2, with a tentative D call TRBD1 (6 bases). The CDR3 extends over 15 amino acids. Germline V lookup: CDR1 SGHRS, CDR2 YFSETQ. V dropped 0 bases and J dropped 2 bases, with 11 bases sitting between them. CDR3 region: CASSLAGVGNYGYTF. CDR3 DNA sequence: TGCGCCAGCAGCTTGGCAGGGGTGGGGAACTATGGCTACACCTTC.

At least ten counts were recorded for this clonotype. This chain joins TRBV4-1 and TRBJ2-5; the D is unclear. The CDR3 length is 13 residues. The V and J ends lost 0 bases and 5 bases respectively, with 7 bases between them. The V gene's germline CDR1 is MGHRA and CDR2 YSYEKL. CDR3 bases: TGCGCCAGCAGCCAAGATCATCAGGAGACCCAGTACTTC. Translation: CASSQDHQETQYF.

The chain combines TRBV28 with TRBJ2-7; 9 bases agree with TRBD1. Germline-derived CDR1 and CDR2 are MDHEN and SYDVKM. The trim removed 6 bases at V and 3 bases at J, leaving 9 bases unmatched. CDR3 length equals 15 residues. For the CDR3, the DNA is TGTGCCAGCAGCTGGACCGGGACAGGGCTCTACGAGCAGTACTTC. It translates to CASSWTGTGLYEQYF. The full variable domain, in which reference TRBV28 and TRBJ2-7 provide the parts outside the CDR3, is DVKVTQSSRYLVKRTGEKVFLECVQDMDHENMFWYRQDPGLGLRLIYFSYDVKMKEKGDIPEGYSVSREKKERFSLILESASTNQTSMYLCASSWTGTGLYEQYFGPGTRLTVT.

This rearrangement joins TRBV12-3 or TRBV12-4 to TRBJ2-5; D unresolved. The ends were cut back, 3 bases at V and 2 bases at J, with 10 bases in the middle. This CDR3 region has 14 residues. The CDR3 nucleotides are TGTGCCAGCAGTTTTCTTGCGCGTCAAGAGACCCAGTACTTC. Translating it yields CASSFLARQETQYF.

The genes are TRBV14 and TRBJ2-7, with 9 positions matching TRBD2. After removal of 0 bases from V and 1 base from J, the junction contained 10 bases not matched to a gene. The CDR3 has 18 amino acids. Germline V gives CDR1 SGHDN, CDR2 FVKESK. CDR3 protein: CASSQENRAGLASYEQYF. The CDR3 DNA sequence: TGTGCCAGCAGCCAAGAAAATCGAGCGGGACTAGCTTCCTACGAGCAGTACTTC. Using reference TRBV14 and TRBJ2-7 for the parts outside the CDR3, the full variable domain is EAGVTQFPSHSVIEKGQTVTLRCDPISGHDNLYWYRRVMGKEIKFLLHFVKESKQDESGMPNNRFLAERTGGTYSTLKVQPAELEDSGVYFCASSQENRAGLASYEQYFGPGTRLTVT.

This clonotype has a handful of counts. The rearrangement joins TRBV11-2 to TRBJ2-1; no definite D call. CDR1 and CDR2 from the germline V gene are SGHAT and FQNNGV. With 3 bases removed from V and 10 bases from J, the gap between germline ends came to 7 bases. The length of the CDR3 is 11 residues. CDR3 nucleotides: TGTGCCAGCAGCTTGAAACTGGAGCAGTTCTTC. This codes for CASSLKLEQFF.

The V and J genes are TRBV12-3 or TRBV12-4 and TRBJ2-5, with D possibly matching TRBD2 (6 bases). The V gene lost 6 bases and the J gene lost 4 bases, with 12 bases spanning the gap. This CDR3 has 13 amino acids. This CDR3 reads CASSPYGGETQYF. The CDR3 bases are TGTGCCAGCAGCCCGTACGGGGGAGAGACCCAGTACTTC.

The chain is built from TRBV4-1 and TRBJ2-1; 7 nucleotides align to TRBD1. The CDR3 has 18 residues. Looked up from germline, CDR1 is MGHRA and CDR2 is YSYEKL. J lost 3 bases, V lost 0 bases, and 11 bases had no gene match. CDR3 region: CASSQDLQTGVSYNEQFF. CDR3 bases: TGCGCCAGCAGCCAAGATCTCCAAACAGGGGTTAGCTACAATGAGCAGTTCTTC.

This clonotype was counted between two and nine times. The chain has TRBV29-1 and TRBJ1-2; D call uncertain. Trimming cost V 8 bases and J 4 bases, with 11 bases left between them. CDR3 length: 11 residues. Germline assignment: CDR1 SQVTM and CDR2 ANQGSEA. CDR3 loop: CSTQDSYGYTF. The DNA for the CDR3 is TGCAGCACCCAGGATTCCTATGGCTACACCTTC.

This sequence joins TRBV27 and TRBJ2-7; TRBD2 agrees at 12 bases. V was pared by 7 bases and J by 6 bases, with 16 bases of the junction left unmatched. The germline gives CDR1 MNHEY, CDR2 SMNVEV (reference sequence). The CDR3 length is 17 residues. CDR3 bases: TGTGCCAGCATGGCAACTAGCGGGGGGTACAGACTCCCCGAGCAGTACTTC. It yields the protein CASMATSGGYRLPEQYF.

The chain carries TRBV20-1 and TRBJ1-1, with D unresolved. Trimming shortened V by 3 bases and J by 2 bases, and 16 bases separated the two germline ends. The CDR3 is 15 amino acids. Germline V gene data show CDR1 as DFQATT and CDR2 as SNEGSKA (reference sequence). CDR3 amino acids: CSASTGFGGNTEAFF. The CDR3 DNA reads as TGCAGTGCTAGTACCGGTTTTGGTGGAAACACTGAAGCTTTCTTT.

This clonotype was observed at least ten times. This chain joins TRBV7-2 and TRBJ2-5, with unresolved D. Trimming shortened V by 6 bases and J by 5 bases, and 13 bases separated the two germline ends. This CDR3 comprises 13 residues. Germline CDR1 and CDR2: SGHTA and FQGNSA. CDR3 nucleotides: TGTGCCAGCAGTCGCGAAATTTTGGAGACCCAGTACTTC. It translates to CASSREILETQYF.

This clonotype was observed many times. V is TRBV7-9 and J is TRBJ2-1, with D perhaps matching TRBD1 or TRBD2 (5 bases each). CDR1 is SEHNR, CDR2 FQNEAQ, per germline (reference sequence). The length of the CDR3 is 15 residues. Between the trimmed V and J ends, which lost 4 bases and 6 bases, there was a span of 16 bases. The CDR3 spells CASSSTRDGINEQFF. Here the CDR3 DNA reads TGTGCCAGCAGCTCCACCCGGGACGGAATCAATGAGCAGTTCTTC.

Many counts were recorded for this clonotype. The chain combines TRBV6-2 or TRBV6-3 with TRBJ2-5; D call uncertain. Germline CDR1 is MNHEY and CDR2 is SVGEGT. This CDR3 has 11 residues. Trimming removed 6 bases from V and 5 bases from J, with 7 bases in between. The chain's CDR3 is CASSRRETQYF. DNA of the CDR3: TGTGCCAGCAGCCGCAGGGAGACCCAGTACTTC.

This clonotype was seen ten or more times. The rearrangement joins TRBV4-2 to TRBJ2-1; perhaps D is TRBD1 or TRBD2 (6 bases each). This CDR3 comprises 16 residues. Germline-derived CDR1 and CDR2 are LGHNA and YNFKEQ. With 4 bases removed from V and 5 bases from J, the gap between germline ends came to 18 bases. The CDR3 reads CASSRAEGGGDNEQFF. The CDR3 DNA sequence: TGTGCCAGCAGCCGAGCGGAGGGGGGTGGGGACAATGAGCAGTTCTTC.

The count of this clonotype is one. The chain is built from TRBV4-3 and TRBJ1-1; possibly TRBD1 for D (5 bases). The CDR3 is 15 residues long. Trimming took 0 bases from V and 1 from J, leaving 9 bases between them. Germline CDR1 reads LGHNA; CDR2 reads YSLEER. The CDR3 loop reads CASSQEAQGNTEAFF. The CDR3 DNA is TGCGCCAGCAGCCAAGAAGCCCAGGGGAACACTGAAGCTTTCTTT.

As for this clonotype: This is likely an artifact of a read error, given a far larger clone one base away. The V call is TRBV9, the J call TRBJ1-2; D unresolved. The CDR3 extends over 13 amino acids. V lost 2 bases to trimming and J lost 2 bases, with 7 bases between them. Germline V gene data show CDR1 as SGDLS and CDR2 as YYNGEE. The CDR3 sequence: CASSVDGNYGYTF. CDR3 coding DNA: TGTGCCAGCAGCGTGGACGGCAACTATGGCTACACCTTC.

This clonotype was counted many times. This rearrangement joins TRBV30 to TRBJ1-1; tentatively, D is TRBD1 (5 bases). Trimming left V 0 bases short and J 11 bases short, with 10 bases between. The V gene's germline CDR1 is GTSNPN and CDR2 SVGIG (reference sequence). This CDR3 is 11 amino acids long. The CDR3 region is CAWSVGRAAFF. CDR3 DNA sequence: TGTGCCTGGAGTGTTGGCAGGGCGGCTTTCTTT.

This clonotype was counted a few times. The J gene is TRBJ2-5, the V gene TRBV11-1; no definite D call. Germline V gene lookup returns CDR1 SGHAT and CDR2 FQDESV (reference sequence). The V gene lost 8 bases and the J gene lost 1 base, with 11 bases spanning the gap. The CDR3 extends over 13 amino acids. CDR3 residues: CASSRRFQETQYF. The CDR3 DNA reads as TGTGCCAGCTCCCGACGGTTCCAAGAGACCCAGTACTTC.

Ten or more counts support this clonotype. This chain links TRBV7-2 with TRBJ2-5; TRBD2 matches at 11 bases. From germline, CDR1 is SGHTA and CDR2 FQGNSA. With V trimmed by 5 bases and J by 2 bases, 4 bases remained unmatched. This CDR3 comprises 15 residues. CDR3 region: CASSVIAGGQETQYF. DNA of the CDR3: TGTGCCAGCAGCGTAATAGCGGGGGGGCAAGAGACCCAGTACTTC.

Points on this clonotype: It may be a read error: a sequence one base away is much more abundant. The chain links TRBV6-5 to TRBJ1-1, with D possibly matching TRBD1 (5 bases). Germline V gene data show CDR1 as MNHEY and CDR2 as SVGAGI. This CDR3 spans 15 amino acids. V lost 0 bases and J 6 bases, leaving 14 bases between the germline ends. DNA for the CDR3: TGTGCCAGCAGTTACTCGAATCGGGGCGTCGCTGAAGCTTTCTTT. Protein: CASSYSNRGVAEAFF.

This clonotype has just a few counts. The rearrangement links TRBV28 to TRBJ1-5; D call uncertain. The CDR3 runs to 14 residues. Germline-derived CDR1 and CDR2 are MDHEN and SYDVKM. Trimming took off 3 bases at V and 0 bases at J, with 6 bases between the two ends. In DNA form, the CDR3 reads TGTGCCAGCAGTTTCCCCGGTAGCAATCAGCCCCAGCATTTT. Protein product: CASSFPGSNQPQHF.

The table lists this clonotype with many counts. The chain links TRBV20-1 to TRBJ2-7; 10 bases align to TRBD2. The V gene end was trimmed by 4 bases and the J gene end by 0 bases; junction bases not matched to a gene: 6. The CDR3 sequence is 15 residues long. The germline V gene encodes CDR1 DFQATT and CDR2 SNEGSKA (reference sequence). CDR3 nucleotide sequence: TGCAGTGCTAAGCCTCTAGCGGGGGTCTCCTACGAGCAGTACTTC. It translates to CSAKPLAGVSYEQYF.

The sample holds many counts of this clonotype. The rearrangement uses TRBV27 and TRBJ1-4, with D possibly TRBD1 on 6 matching bases. This CDR3 contains 15 residues. Germline V lookup: CDR1 MNHEY, CDR2 SMNVEV (reference sequence). Deletions cut 6 bases from V and 7 bases from J, with 18 bases between. The CDR3 coding sequence is TGTGCCAGCAGGCCAGTGTACAGGGAGGGTGAAAAACTGTTTTTT. Translating gives CASRPVYREGEKLFF. Combining the CDR3 with reference TRBV27 and TRBJ1-4 gives the whole variable domain EAQVTQNPRYLITVTGKKLTVTCSQNMNHEYMSWYRQDPGLGLRQIYYSMNVEVTDKGDVPEGYKVSRKEKRNFPLILESPSPNQTSLYFCASRPVYREGEKLFFGSGTQLSVL.

This clonotype was detected a few times. The J gene is TRBJ2-3, the V gene TRBV20-1; D tentatively reads TRBD1 or TRBD2 (6 bases each). The V gene's germline CDR1 is DFQATT and CDR2 SNEGSKA (reference sequence). Trimming removed 6 bases at V and 5 bases at J, with 21 bases between. This CDR3 is built from 15 residues. CDR3 region: CSARLGGAGLDTQYF. The DNA for the CDR3 is TGCAGTGCACGTTTGGGGGGCGCTGGATTAGATACGCAGTATTTT.

This clonotype was found many times. The chain links TRBV13 to TRBJ2-7; D gene unclear. V lost 5 bases to trimming and J lost 6 bases, with 17 bases between them. This CDR3 is built from 14 residues. Germline CDR1 is PRHDT and CDR2 is FYEKMQ (reference sequence). CDR3 region: CASSQWTGRPEQYF. CDR3 DNA: TGTGCCAGCAGCCAATGGACGGGCCGGCCCGAGCAGTACTTC.